A selection of T cell receptor beta chains follows, all from one sample in a study of T cells after yellow fever vaccination. One entry per CDR3 protein, called by TCRdb with MiXCR from the 5' RACE reads. The table has a few hundred thousand distinct CDR3 sequences, over 3.5% seen once. Here the sequenced sample was PBMCs, taken 15 days after the yellow fever booster vaccination. The receptor source for this set is a man aged 18 to 30 who received the YFV17D yellow fever vaccine. CDR3s include the opening cysteine and the closing phenylalanine or tryptophan. D genes are given only for firm matches. Size tells how often a clone was seen (once, few, many) or the class of an expanded clone, and some rows leave it out.

D gene	V gene	J gene	clone size	CDR3 DNA	CDR3 protein
TRBD1	TRBV7-2	TRBJ2-5	many	TGTGCCAGCAGCCCACAGGGACAGGGGGCAGGGGAGACCCAGTACTTC	CASSPQGQGAGETQYF
TRBD2	TRBV25-1	TRBJ2-1	few	TGTGCCAGCAGTGAAACACCGGGGGGGGCTGACTACAATGAGCAGTTCTTC	CASSETPGGADYNEQFF
-	TRBV5-1	TRBJ2-7	few	TGCGCCAGCAGCTCCTCCGGACTGGGAGGTTTCGAGCAGTACTTC	CASSSSGLGGFEQYF
TRBD2	TRBV27	TRBJ2-7	many	TGTGCCAGCAGCGAAGCGGGGGCCACCTTCTACGAGCAGTACTTC	CASSEAGATFYEQYF
-	TRBV20-1	TRBJ2-4	-	TGCAGTGCTAGAGATGGCAGGGACCTAGCCAAAAACATTCAGTACTTC	CSARDGRDLAKNIQYF
TRBD2	TRBV4-2	TRBJ2-7	-	TGTGCCAGCAGCCTTGTGGCGGGGGGGCCGGACGAGCAGTACTTC	CASSLVAGGPDEQYF
TRBD2	TRBV4-3	TRBJ2-2	many	TGCGCCAGCAGCCAGGGACTAGCTGGGGCCGGGGAGCTGTTTTTT	CASSQGLAGAGELFF
-	TRBV6-5	TRBJ2-5	many	TGTGCCAGCAGTCCACAGGGTGGCGAAGAGACCCAGTACTTC	CASSPQGGEETQYF
TRBD2	TRBV20-1	TRBJ2-3	many	TGCAGTGCTCCCCCGCGGGGGGCACCCTATAGCACAGATACGCAGTATTTT	CSAPPRGAPYSTDTQYF
TRBD1	TRBV9	TRBJ2-7	many	TGTGCCAGCAGCCCTTCCCAGGGACAGGGAGGTTGGGACGAGCAGTACTTC	CASSPSQGQGGWDEQYF
-	TRBV4-1	TRBJ2-3	-	TGCGCCAGCAGCCAAGTACTAGAGGCGCAGTATTTT	CASSQVLEAQYF
-	TRBV27	TRBJ2-7	many	TGTGCCAGCAGTTTATACGGGAACAGGGCCTACGAGCAGTACTTC	CASSLYGNRAYEQYF
TRBD1	TRBV27	TRBJ2-7	many	TGTGCCAGCAGTTTATTAGGGACAGGGGCTATCGAGCAGTACTTC	CASSLLGTGAIEQYF
TRBD1	TRBV5-1	TRBJ1-5	many	TGCGCCAGCAGCTTGGGACAGGGGGCGGATCAGCCCCAGCATTTT	CASSLGQGADQPQHF
-	TRBV7-9	TRBJ1-6	many	TGTGCCAGCAGCTCCGGCGGGACACCCCGAGGACCCCTCCACTTT	CASSSGGTPRGPLHF
-	TRBV6-6	TRBJ2-3	-	TGTGCCAGCAGTTATCACACTACAGATACGCAGTATTTT	CASSYHTTDTQYF
TRBD1	TRBV29-1	TRBJ1-1	-	TGCAGCGTTGCCAGACAGGGAAGCACTGAAGCTTTCTTT	CSVARQGSTEAFF
-	TRBV12-3/TRBV12-4	TRBJ2-3	many	TGTGCCAGCAGTTCCCTAGGGGCTAGCACAGATACGCAGTATTTT	CASSSLGASTDTQYF
-	TRBV7-9	TRBJ2-1	few	TGTGCCAGCAGCGTTTACGGAGCCCCCAATGAGCAGTTCTTC	CASSVYGAPNEQFF
-	TRBV5-1	TRBJ1-5	many	TGCGCCAGCAGCTTCACAGCCGAGGGCAATCAGCCCCAGCATTTT	CASSFTAEGNQPQHF
TRBD1	TRBV4-1	TRBJ1-2	many	TGCGCCAGCAGCCAACCCAGACAGGGGAGTAGGTATGGCTACACCTTC	CASSQPRQGSRYGYTF
-	TRBV7-2	TRBJ2-1	few	TGTGCCAGCAGAATAGACAGGAGGTCCTACAATGAGCAGTTCTTC	CASRIDRRSYNEQFF
TRBD1	TRBV6-2/TRBV6-3	TRBJ2-1	many	TGTGCCAGCAGTTGGCCGGGACAGGGGAATGAGCAGTTCTTC	CASSWPGQGNEQFF
-	TRBV4-2	TRBJ2-2	-	TGTGCCAGCGCGGTGGGCAGTTTATTTTCCGGGGAGCTGTTTTTT	CASAVGSLFSGELFF
TRBD1	TRBV12-3/TRBV12-4	TRBJ2-3	few	TGTGCCAGCAGCCACCAGGGACAGATTACAGATACGCAGTATTTT	CASSHQGQITDTQYF
TRBD1	TRBV10-3	TRBJ2-5	few	TGTGCCATCAGGGCAGGGGGCCGGGAGACCCAGTACTTC	CAIRAGGRETQYF
-	TRBV4-1	TRBJ2-6	-	TGCGCCAGCAGTCCTACTAAGAACTCTGGGGCCAACGTCCTGACTTTC	CASSPTKNSGANVLTF
-	TRBV20-1	TRBJ1-5	-	TGCAGTGCTAGATCGGGGGCGGGAGGACCCCAGCATTTT	CSARSGAGGPQHF
-	TRBV10-3	TRBJ1-4	many	TGTGCCATCAGTGAGTGGGGACATCCAACTAATGAAAAACTGTTTTTT	CAISEWGHPTNEKLFF
TRBD1	TRBV7-2	TRBJ2-3	many	TGTGCCAGCAGATATAGGGGGACAGGGGCGGGAGATACGCAGTATTTT	CASRYRGTGAGDTQYF
TRBD2	TRBV5-1	TRBJ2-5	few	TGCGCCAGCACCCTAGCGGGGACCCAAGGTCAAGAGACCCAGTACTTC	CASTLAGTQGQETQYF
-	TRBV7-2	TRBJ2-2	many	TGTGCCAGTGATAGGGGCGGATGGGCCGGGGAGCTGTTTTTT	CASDRGGWAGELFF
-	TRBV20-1	TRBJ1-5	-	TGCAGTGCTAGGGAACAGTATAATCAGCCCCAGCATTTT	CSAREQYNQPQHF
-	TRBV6-6	TRBJ2-4	many	TGTGCCAGCAGTTATGGCATTTTAAACATTCAGTACTTC	CASSYGILNIQYF
TRBD1	TRBV18	TRBJ2-5	many	TGTGCCAGCTCACCGGGACAGGATTTGGAGACCCAGTACTTC	CASSPGQDLETQYF
-	TRBV28	TRBJ1-1	many	TGTGCCAGCAAATCGACTCCGAACACTGAAGCTTTCTTT	CASKSTPNTEAFF
-	TRBV6-1	TRBJ1-2	many	TGTGCCAGCAGTGAAGCCGCAGCAGACTATGGCTACACCTTC	CASSEAAADYGYTF
-	TRBV4-1	TRBJ2-5	-	TGCGCCAGCAGCCAACTTTTCGGGGGTTCCGTAGAGACCCAGTACTTC	CASSQLFGGSVETQYF
-	TRBV29-1	TRBJ2-3	many	TGCAGCGTTGTAGAATTTCGGGCAGATACGCAGTATTTT	CSVVEFRADTQYF